Shown below are 8 T cell receptor beta chains from a single sample sequenced in a study of blood T cells in healthy people across ages. Primers used in a second PCR of about 7 to 12 cycles were a sample-barcoded 5' primer and a J-beta primer mix. TCRdb recomputed calls from the 5' RACE reads with MiXCR, one row per CDR3 protein. This sample has roughly 680,000 distinct CDR3 sequences, with approximately 49% found just once. The sequenced sample consisted of blood. Receptor source: a woman aged 60-70 years in good health.

The chain carries TRBV12-3 or TRBV12-4 and TRBJ2-7; 7 positions match TRBD2. V dropped 2 bases and J dropped 0; count of bases not matched to a gene: 1. This CDR3 contains 14 residues. CDR3 protein: CASSLRGDSYEQYF. The CDR3 DNA follows: TGTGCCAGCAGTTTACGGGGGGACTCCTACGAGCAGTACTTC.

This clonotype has a handful of counts. The gene calls are TRBV27 and TRBJ1-1; D gene ambiguous. Trimming left V 5 bases short and J 0 bases short, with 10 bases between. Germline-derived CDR1 and CDR2 are MNHEY and SMNVEV (reference sequence). The CDR3 runs to 14 residues. The CDR3, as DNA: TGTGCCAGCAGTCCCTGGACGGTGAACACTGAAGCTTTCTTT. Translated: CASSPWTVNTEAFF.

This chain connects TRBV6-5 to TRBJ2-1; no reliable D call. The germline V and J ends were trimmed by 6 bases and 0 bases, with 12 bases remaining between them. The CDR3 totals 15 residues. Germline V CDR1 and CDR2: MNHEY, SVGAGI. The CDR3 reads CASRTIRSSYNEQFF. In nucleotides, the CDR3 is TGTGCCAGCAGGACAATAAGATCCTCCTACAATGAGCAGTTCTTC.

This clonotype was counted a few times. This chain links TRBV11-2 with TRBJ2-5; 7 nucleotides line up with TRBD2. Germline CDR1 and CDR2: SGHAT and FQNNGV. The CDR3 length is 14 residues. Trimming cost V 1 base and J 4 bases; bases outside gene matches: 3. CDR3 sequence reads: CASSLGRGVETQYF. CDR3 nucleotide sequence: TGTGCCAGCAGCTTAGGCCGGGGGGTAGAGACCCAGTACTTC.

This chain connects TRBV20-1 to TRBJ2-3, with TRBD2 as a possible D gene (6 bases). Trimming took off 6 bases at V and 1 base at J, with 20 bases between the two ends. Germline lookup yields CDR1 DFQATT and CDR2 SNEGSKA (reference sequence). This CDR3 comprises 16 residues. This CDR3 reads CSAPRERAWGTDTQYF. CDR3 bases: TGCAGTGCCCCCCGCGAGCGGGCGTGGGGCACAGATACGCAGTATTTT.

In its sample, this clonotype was seen once. CDR3 residues: CASSALGAGQGPYEQYF. CDR3 coding DNA: TGTGCCAGCAGTGCCTTGGGGGCCGGACAGGGACCCTACGAGCAGTACTTC. The chain is built from TRBV28 and TRBJ2-5, with 8 bases aligning to TRBD1. Near its end, the DNA agrees better with TRBJ2-7, so the J call may be wrong. Looked up from germline, CDR1 is MDHEN and CDR2 is SYDVKM. CDR3 size: 17 residues.

The rearrangement joins TRBV28 to TRBJ1-5, with D unclear. The V gene lost 3 bases and the J gene lost 6 bases, with 6 bases spanning the gap. The CDR3 covers 12 residues. Germline V gene data show CDR1 as MDHEN and CDR2 as SYDVKM. The CDR3 here is CASSFWAQPQHF. The DNA for the CDR3 is TGTGCCAGCAGTTTCTGGGCTCAGCCCCAGCATTTT.

The genes are TRBV19 and TRBJ2-7; TRBD1 matches at 7 bases. Losses at the gene ends were 8 bases for V and 7 bases for J; bases not matched to a gene: 11. CDR1 and CDR2 (germline): LNHDA, SQIVND (reference sequence). The CDR3 runs 13 residues. The CDR3 sequence is CASSGTASGEQYF. The CDR3 nucleotides read TGTGCCAGTTCCGGGACAGCCTCAGGTGAGCAGTACTTC.